Described below is a single T cell receptor beta chain sequence and its context. Its antigen is unidentified. Within the sample, other DNA sequences also encode this same CDR3. Some clones are missing from TCRdb's copy, which holds only in-frame ones; the method was immunoSEQ multiplex PCR. The sample shows about 2 million clones, about 95% of them seen only once. This sample was taken from a study of shared clonotypes between healthy human individuals. For the study at large: Per donor, three plates held CD4 naive cells, three held CD4 memory, two held CD8 naive and one held CD8 memory. Points from the study as a whole: Naive CD4 clonotype sharing across four donors was about 5%. Larger estimated richness was generally seen in naive subsets than in memory subsets.

The naive CD8 subset, CD45RO-negative cells positively selected for CCR7, excluded terminally differentiated effector memory CD45RA+ cells. The germline V gene has CDR1 GTSNPN and CDR2 SVGIG (reference sequence). The CDR3 consists of 15 residues. V was trimmed by 0 bases and J by 2 bases, leaving 11 bases between them. Sequencing used naive CD8+ T cells sorted from blood. The TCR comes from a man younger than 35 in good health. The V and J genes are TRBV30 and TRBJ1-5; maybe TRBD1 (6 bases). The CDR3 loop is CAWSVRGAGNQPQHF. CDR3 in DNA: TGTGCCTGGAGTGTACGGGGGGCGGGCAATCAGCCCCAGCATTTT. Full variable domain (outside the CDR3, taken from reference TRBV30 and TRBJ1-5): SQTIHQWPATLVQPVGSPLSLECTVEGTSNPNLYWYRQAAGRGLQLLFYSVGIGQISSEVPQNLSASRPQDRQFILSSKKLLLSDSGFYLCAWSVRGAGNQPQHFGDGTRLSIL.